A single sample is the source of the 29 T cell receptor beta chains below, sequenced in a study of shared clonotypes between healthy human individuals. Clones were sequenced by immunoSEQ multiplex PCR, and TCRdb holds only the in-frame ones, with some missing. This table holds roughly 1.5 million clones, 95% to 99% found once. Sample: naive CD4+ T cells sorted from blood. Subset of the sample: CD45RA+ positively selected. These receptors were taken from a man younger than 40 in good health.

The J gene is TRBJ2-7, the V gene TRBV12-5, with TRBD1 as a possible D gene (6 bases). Germline assignment: CDR1 LGHNT and CDR2 FRNRAP. The ends were cut back, 1 base at V and 5 bases at J, with 12 bases in the middle. This CDR3 spans 14 amino acids. CDR3 nucleotide sequence: TGTGCTAGTGGTTTGGGGGCAGGGGTCCACGAGCAGTACTTC. Translating it yields CASGLGAGVHEQYF.

The chain combines TRBV11-3 with TRBJ2-1, with D hard to call. CDR1 is SGHNT, CDR2 YENEEA, per germline. This CDR3 has 14 residues. V was cut by 7 bases and J by 4 bases, with 14 bases left in between. The CDR3 bases are TGTGCCAGCACCCAATCAACCCCTTACAATGAGCAGTTCTTC. Protein sequence: CASTQSTPYNEQFF.

This clone was seen just once. V is TRBV5-1 and J is TRBJ2-1; 9 bases agree with TRBD2. Germline trimming cut 0 bases from V and 4 bases from J; bases unmatched to any gene: 17. The CDR3 consists of 20 residues. CDR1 is SGHRS and CDR2 is YFSETQ in the germline V gene. The CDR3: CASSLAPSGNSLPIYNEQFF. In DNA form, the CDR3 reads TGCGCCAGCAGCTTGGCCCCTAGCGGGAACTCACTCCCCATATACAATGAGCAGTTCTTC.

J is TRBJ2-7 and V is TRBV2; no firm D call. The V and J ends lost 9 bases and 2 bases respectively, with 17 bases between them. From germline, CDR1 is SNHLY and CDR2 FYNNEI. The CDR3 runs 14 residues. The CDR3 sequence: CARAPTAGTYEQYF. The DNA for the CDR3 is TGTGCCAGGGCTCCAACAGCTGGCACCTACGAGCAGTACTTC.

This clone was found once. The chain carries TRBV27 and TRBJ1-2, with TRBD1 identical over 7 bases. Looked up from germline, CDR1 is MNHEY and CDR2 is SMNVEV (reference sequence). There are 17 residues in the CDR3. The V and J ends lost 2 bases and 2 bases, in that order; junction bases with no gene match: 11. The CDR3 loop reads CASSLGGADRTNYGYTF. CDR3 nucleotides: TGTGCCAGCAGTTTAGGGGGGGCGGACAGGACAAACTATGGCTACACCTTC.

For the CDR3, the DNA is TGTGCCAGCAGTGAGACGACAGGGGATCACTACAATGAGCAGTTCTTC. This translates into CASSETTGDHYNEQFF. The J gene is TRBJ2-1, the V gene TRBV6-1; 8 positions match TRBD1. J gave up 3 bases and V 3 bases, and 7 bases lay outside the gene matches. This CDR3 is built from 16 residues. CDR1 is MNHNS, CDR2 SASEGT, per germline.

V and J are TRBV5-6 and TRBJ2-1, with D possibly being TRBD2 (5 bases). There are 15 residues in the CDR3. Germline CDR1 is SGHDT and CDR2 is YYEEEE. V was pared by 5 bases and J by 4 bases, with 16 bases between. DNA for the CDR3: TGTGCCAGCAGGGCTAGCAAGTCATCATACAATGAGCAGTTCTTC. The encoded protein is CASRASKSSYNEQFF.

On this clone itself: The same CDR3 arises from other DNA sequences in this sample as well. V and J are TRBV29-1 and TRBJ2-5; TRBD1 matches at 8 bases. The CDR3 is 12 residues long. From germline, CDR1 is SQVTM and CDR2 ANQGSEA. J was trimmed by 2 bases and V by 7 bases; bases with no gene match: 3. The CDR3 region is CSGRTGQETQYF. The DNA for the CDR3 is TGCAGCGGAAGGACAGGGCAAGAGACCCAGTACTTC.

This chain connects TRBV9 to TRBJ2-7; 9 nucleotides align to TRBD1. Looked up from germline, CDR1 is SGDLS and CDR2 is YYNGEE. The CDR3 is 14 amino acids. Losses at the gene ends were 4 bases for V and 3 bases for J; bases not matched to a gene: 5. The CDR3 nucleotides are TGTGCCAGCAGCAAGGACAGGGGAGACTACGAGCAGTACTTC. Amino acid sequence: CASSKDRGDYEQYF.

This clone was counted a single time. The chain combines TRBV5-5 with TRBJ2-7; 8 nucleotides agree with TRBD1. This CDR3 comprises 14 residues. Germline CDR1 SGHKS, CDR2 YYEKEE (reference sequence). V dropped 1 base and J dropped 3; count of bases not matched to a gene: 3. CDR3 residues: CASSLFGQGYEQYF. Here the CDR3 DNA reads TGTGCCAGCAGCTTGTTTGGACAGGGCTACGAGCAGTACTTC. Full variable domain (remainder filled in from reference TRBV5-5 and TRBJ2-7): DAGVTQSPTHLIKTRGQQVTLRCSPISGHKSVSWYQQVLGQGPQFIFQYYEKEERGRGNFPDRFSARQFPNYSSELNVNALLLGDSALYLCASSLFGQGYEQYFGPGTRLTVT.

The chain couples TRBV27 to TRBJ1-4; TRBD1 matches 10 bases. V trimming: 6 bases; J trimming: 7 bases; junction bases outside the gene matches: 5. This CDR3 region has 14 residues. The germline V gene encodes CDR1 MNHEY and CDR2 SMNVEV (reference sequence). The CDR3 DNA reads TGTGCCAGCAGCCTGACAGGGGGCCTTGAAAAACTGTTTTTT. Residues: CASSLTGGLEKLFF.

The rearrangement joins TRBV4-2 to TRBJ2-7, with 12 bases fitting TRBD2. Trimming at V came to 0 bases and at J to 7 bases, leaving 7 bases not matched to a gene. The CDR3 extends over 16 amino acids. Germline lookup yields CDR1 LGHNA and CDR2 YNFKEQ. The CDR3 DNA reads as TGTGCCAGCAGCCAAGATGTTGCTAGCGGGAGGGGTGAGCAGTACTTC. Its protein product is CASSQDVASGRGEQYF.

The genes are TRBV30 and TRBJ2-1; 10 bases are a match to TRBD2. Germline CDR1 reads GTSNPN; CDR2 reads SVGIG (reference sequence). The V segment lost 3 bases and the J segment 2 bases; nucleotides outside the gene matches: 13. This CDR3 contains 18 residues. CDR3 region: CAWRILAGDSGTYNEQFF. In DNA form, the CDR3 reads TGTGCCTGGAGGATTCTAGCGGGAGACTCGGGTACCTACAATGAGCAGTTCTTC.

The J gene is TRBJ2-7, the V gene TRBV6-1; 14 bases are a match to TRBD2. This CDR3 contains 15 residues. Germline V gives CDR1 MNHNS, CDR2 SASEGT. The V segment lost 8 bases and the J segment 2 bases; nucleotides outside the gene matches: 5. DNA of the CDR3: TGTGCCAGCGAAAGGGGACTAGCGGGAGCCTACGAGCAGTACTTC. Amino acids: CASERGLAGAYEQYF.

The rearrangement links TRBV7-2 to TRBJ2-5, with 14 bases that match TRBD2. V was pared by 5 bases and J by 5 bases, with 10 bases of the junction left unmatched. Germline CDR1 reads SGHTA; CDR2 reads FQGNSA. The CDR3 covers 17 residues. The CDR3 spells CASSRLKGLAGVETQYF. CDR3 DNA sequence: TGTGCCAGCAGCCGATTAAAGGGACTAGCGGGAGTTGAGACCCAGTACTTC.

CDR3 nucleotide sequence: TGTGCCAGCAGCTTGTCGGGGCTGGAGACCCAGTACTTC. It translates to CASSLSGLETQYF. The rearrangement links TRBV5-4 to TRBJ2-5; D possibly uses TRBD1 or TRBD2 (5 bases each). Trimming shortened V by 1 base and J by 5 bases, and 9 bases separated the two germline ends. Per the germline V gene, CDR1 is SGHNT and CDR2 is YYREEE (reference sequence). The CDR3 loop spans 13 amino acids.

The V call is TRBV2, the J call TRBJ2-4; no firm D call. CDR1 SNHLY and CDR2 FYNNEI come from the germline V gene. This CDR3 region has 15 residues. Between the trimmed V and J ends, which lost 0 bases and 9 bases, there was a span of 15 bases. CDR3 amino acids: CASSEARQIPLIQYF. The CDR3 region has the DNA TGTGCCAGCAGTGAAGCGCGCCAAATCCCTCTCATTCAGTACTTC.

The rearrangement uses TRBV29-1 and TRBJ2-1; D unresolved. V was pared by 0 bases and J by 2 bases, with 20 bases between. There are 18 residues in the CDR3. From germline, CDR1 is SQVTM and CDR2 ANQGSEA. The CDR3 DNA follows: TGCAGCGTTGAAGATAAGGTAACGACCGGTACTACCTACAATGAGCAGTTCTTC. This gives the protein CSVEDKVTTGTTYNEQFF.

This chain joins TRBV29-1 and TRBJ2-1; D is possibly TRBD1 or TRBD2 (5 bases each). CDR1 is SQVTM, CDR2 ANQGSEA, per germline. Trimming took off 3 bases at V and 3 bases at J, with 24 bases between the two ends. The CDR3 is made up of 18 amino acids. Written as DNA, the CDR3 is TGCAGCGTTGATCCTCCCGAGGGGCAGTCTAGGGGCTACAATGAGCAGTTCTTC. Amino acid sequence: CSVDPPEGQSRGYNEQFF.

This CDR3 is CASSQTAPATNEKLFF. The CDR3 DNA follows: TGTGCCAGCTCACAGACAGCACCGGCAACTAATGAAAAACTGTTTTTT. This chain uses TRBV18 with TRBJ1-4; possible D gene TRBD1, 5 bases. V gave up 4 bases and J gave up 0 bases, with 12 bases separating them. This CDR3 has 16 amino acids. The V gene's germline CDR1 is KGHSH and CDR2 LQKENI.

Worth noting for this clone: This specimen includes other DNA sequences encoding the same CDR3. The rearrangement joins TRBV25-1 to TRBJ1-1; no reliable D call. V dropped 6 bases and J dropped 1 base, with 6 bases sitting between them. Germline CDR1 and CDR2: MGHDK and SYGVNS. The CDR3 covers 12 residues. CDR3 residues: CASRRGNTEAFF. The CDR3 region has the DNA TGTGCCAGCAGAAGAGGGAACACTGAAGCTTTCTTT.

The chain has TRBV18 and TRBJ2-3, with 12 bases identical to TRBD2. With V trimmed by 2 bases and J by 3 bases, 6 bases remained unmatched. Germline loops: CDR1 KGHSH, CDR2 LQKENI. The CDR3 covers 17 residues. The CDR3 here is CASSPKLAGGLTDTQYF. The DNA for the CDR3 is TGTGCCAGCTCACCAAAACTAGCGGGAGGATTGACAGATACGCAGTATTTT.

The rearrangement uses TRBV7-2 and TRBJ1-5, with 7 bases fitting TRBD1. This CDR3 is built from 15 residues. V lost 0 bases to trimming and J lost 5 bases; unmatched junction nucleotides: 4. Germline CDR1 and CDR2: SGHTA and FQGNSA. CDR3 nucleotide sequence: TGTGCCAGCAGCTTAGCAGGGGGCTCTTATCAGCCCCAGCATTTT. Protein: CASSLAGGSYQPQHF. Looking up the rest from reference TRBV7-2 and TRBJ1-5 gives the full variable domain: GAGVSQSPSNKVTEKGKDVELRCDPISGHTALYWYRQSLGQGLEFLIYFQGNSAPDKSGLPSDRFSAERTGGSVSTLTIQRTQQEDSAVYLCASSLAGGSYQPQHFGDGTRLSIL.

The chain recombines TRBV7-2 with TRBJ2-1; 9 bases are shared with TRBD2. This CDR3 has 17 residues. Germline CDR1 SGHTA, CDR2 FQGNSA. After removal of 3 bases from V and 9 bases from J, the junction contained 15 bases not matched to a gene. CDR3: CASSLVGLAPRLGEQFF. The CDR3 DNA sequence: TGTGCCAGCAGCTTGGTAGGACTAGCGCCCAGACTAGGTGAGCAGTTCTTC.

V usage is TRBV18 and J usage is TRBJ1-4, with 8 nucleotides matching TRBD1. Germline lookup yields CDR1 KGHSH and CDR2 LQKENI. With V trimmed by 4 bases and J by 0 bases, 16 bases remained unmatched. CDR3 size: 20 residues. Here the CDR3 reads CASSRLGPGQERATNEKLFF. The CDR3 region has the DNA TGTGCCAGCTCACGACTCGGGCCGGGACAGGAGAGAGCAACTAATGAAAAACTGTTTTTT.

The V gene is TRBV28, the J gene TRBJ2-3; the match to TRBD1 covers 7 bases. J was trimmed by 1 base and V by 6 bases; bases with no gene match: 13. Germline V lookup: CDR1 MDHEN, CDR2 SYDVKM. CDR3 length: 17 amino acids. CDR3 nucleotide sequence: TGTGCCAGCAGCGGTCCTCATCGGACAGGCCGCACAGATACGCAGTATTTT. It specifies CASSGPHRTGRTDTQYF.

Only one count was recorded for this clone. The chain carries TRBV10-3 and TRBJ2-5; D possibly corresponds to TRBD2 (6 bases). This CDR3 has 15 residues. In germline, CDR1 is ENHRY, CDR2 SYGVKD. Trimming removed 2 bases from V and 2 bases from J, with 12 bases in between. CDR3 amino acids: CAISERGLDQETQYF. DNA of the CDR3: TGTGCCATCAGTGAGAGGGGACTGGATCAAGAGACCCAGTACTTC.

The chain links TRBV28 to TRBJ2-7; the D gene is possibly TRBD2 (6 bases). The CDR3 loop spans 12 amino acids. Germline CDR1 and CDR2: MDHEN and SYDVKM. V gave up 7 bases and J gave up 5 bases, with 12 bases separating them. Here the CDR3 reads CASTSGTDEQYF. The CDR3 nucleotides read TGTGCCAGCACTTCGGGGACTGACGAGCAGTACTTC.

The rearrangement links TRBV27 to TRBJ2-5, with TRBD2 as a possible D gene (6 bases). There are 16 residues in the CDR3. Germline lookup yields CDR1 MNHEY and CDR2 SMNVEV (reference sequence). Trimming took 5 bases from V and 2 from J, leaving 18 bases between them. This CDR3 is CASSLLRLGGQETQYF. In DNA form, the CDR3 reads TGTGCCAGCAGTCTCCTCCGACTAGGCGGACAAGAGACCCAGTACTTC.